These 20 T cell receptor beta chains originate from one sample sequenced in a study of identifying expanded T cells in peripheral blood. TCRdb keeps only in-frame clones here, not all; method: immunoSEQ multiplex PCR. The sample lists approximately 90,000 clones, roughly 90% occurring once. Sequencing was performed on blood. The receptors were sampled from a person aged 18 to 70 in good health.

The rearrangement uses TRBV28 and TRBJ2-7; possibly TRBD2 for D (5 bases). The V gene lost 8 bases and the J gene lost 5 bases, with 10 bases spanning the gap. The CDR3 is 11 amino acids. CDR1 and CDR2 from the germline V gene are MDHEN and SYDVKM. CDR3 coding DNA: TGTGCCAGCGAGAGGGCGCACGAGCAGTACTTC. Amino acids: CASERAHEQYF.

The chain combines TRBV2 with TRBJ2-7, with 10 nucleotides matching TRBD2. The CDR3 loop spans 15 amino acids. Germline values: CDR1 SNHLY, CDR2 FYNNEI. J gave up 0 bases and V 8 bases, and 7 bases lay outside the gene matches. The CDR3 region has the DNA TGTGCCAGCTTTGGACTAGCGGTGAACTCCTACGAGCAGTACTTC. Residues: CASFGLAVNSYEQYF.

The CDR3 spells CASSLGGRATNEKLFF. The CDR3 DNA reads TGTGCCAGCAGCTTGGGTGGCAGAGCAACTAATGAAAAACTGTTTTTT. The chain couples TRBV5-4 to TRBJ1-4; D remains unclear. The CDR3 contains 16 residues. Trimming took off 0 bases at V and 0 bases at J, with 9 bases between the two ends. The germline V gene encodes CDR1 SGHNT and CDR2 YYREEE (reference sequence).

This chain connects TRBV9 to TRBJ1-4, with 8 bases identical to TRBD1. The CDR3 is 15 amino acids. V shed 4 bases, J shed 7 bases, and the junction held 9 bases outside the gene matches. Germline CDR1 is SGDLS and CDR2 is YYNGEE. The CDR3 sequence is CASSTRTGRSEKLFF. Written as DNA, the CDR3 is TGTGCCAGCAGCACCCGGACAGGGAGGAGTGAAAAACTGTTTTTT.

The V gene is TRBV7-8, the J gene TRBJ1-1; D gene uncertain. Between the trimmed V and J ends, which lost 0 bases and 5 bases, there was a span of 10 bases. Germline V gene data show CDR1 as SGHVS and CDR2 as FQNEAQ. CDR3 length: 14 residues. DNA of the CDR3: TGTGCCAGCAGCTTAGCGGCAGTAGGGACTGAAGCTTTCTTT. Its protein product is CASSLAAVGTEAFF.

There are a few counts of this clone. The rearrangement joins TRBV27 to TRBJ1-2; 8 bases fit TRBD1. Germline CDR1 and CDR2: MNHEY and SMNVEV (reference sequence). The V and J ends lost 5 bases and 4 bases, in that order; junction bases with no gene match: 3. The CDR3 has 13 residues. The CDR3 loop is CASSRDRGYGYTF. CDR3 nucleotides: TGTGCCAGCAGTCGCGACAGGGGCTATGGCTACACCTTC.

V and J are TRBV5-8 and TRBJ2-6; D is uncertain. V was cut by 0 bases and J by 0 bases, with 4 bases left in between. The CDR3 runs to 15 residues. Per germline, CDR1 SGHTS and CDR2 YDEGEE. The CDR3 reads CASSLGSSGANVLTF. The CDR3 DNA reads TGTGCCAGCAGCTTGGGCAGCTCTGGGGCCAACGTCCTGACTTTC.

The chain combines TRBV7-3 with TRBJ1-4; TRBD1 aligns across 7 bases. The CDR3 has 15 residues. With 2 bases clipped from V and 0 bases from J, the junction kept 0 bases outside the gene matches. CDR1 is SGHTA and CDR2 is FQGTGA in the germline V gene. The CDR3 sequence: CASSLQGATNEKLFF. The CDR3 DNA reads TGTGCCAGCAGCTTACAGGGGGCAACTAATGAAAAACTGTTTTTT.

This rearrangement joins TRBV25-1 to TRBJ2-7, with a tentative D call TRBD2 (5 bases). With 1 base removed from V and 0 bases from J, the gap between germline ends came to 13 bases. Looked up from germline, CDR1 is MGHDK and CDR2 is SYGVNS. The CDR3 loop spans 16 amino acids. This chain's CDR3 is CASSESGITSSYEQYF. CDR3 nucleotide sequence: TGTGCCAGCAGTGAATCGGGAATCACCTCCTCCTACGAGCAGTACTTC.

CDR3 nucleotide sequence: TGTGCCAGCACCCACCCGTTGAACACTGAAGCTTTCTTT. It specifies CASTHPLNTEAFF. The chain joins TRBV28 to TRBJ1-1; unclear D gene. The V gene lost 7 bases and the J gene lost 0 bases, with 9 bases spanning the gap. CDR1 MDHEN and CDR2 SYDVKM come from the germline V gene. The CDR3 extends over 13 amino acids.

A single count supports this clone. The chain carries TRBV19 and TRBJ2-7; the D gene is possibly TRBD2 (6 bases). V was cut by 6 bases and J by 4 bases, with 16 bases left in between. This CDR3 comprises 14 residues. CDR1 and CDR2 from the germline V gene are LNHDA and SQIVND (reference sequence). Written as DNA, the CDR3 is TGTGCCAGTAGCCCGACTAGACTGGGGTACGAGCAGTACTTC. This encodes CASSPTRLGYEQYF.

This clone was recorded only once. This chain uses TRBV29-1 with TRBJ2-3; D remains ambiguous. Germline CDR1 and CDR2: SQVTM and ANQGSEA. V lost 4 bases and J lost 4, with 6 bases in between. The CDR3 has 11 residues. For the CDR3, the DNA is TGCAGCGTTGTCTGCGCAGATACGCAGTATTTT. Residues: CSVVCADTQYF.

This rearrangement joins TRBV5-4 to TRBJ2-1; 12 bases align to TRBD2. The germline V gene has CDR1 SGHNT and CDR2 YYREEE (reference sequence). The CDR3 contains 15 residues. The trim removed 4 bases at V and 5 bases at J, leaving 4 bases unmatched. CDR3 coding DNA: TGTGCCAGCAGCCCCCGGACTAGCGGGAACAATGAGCAGTTCTTC. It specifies CASSPRTSGNNEQFF.

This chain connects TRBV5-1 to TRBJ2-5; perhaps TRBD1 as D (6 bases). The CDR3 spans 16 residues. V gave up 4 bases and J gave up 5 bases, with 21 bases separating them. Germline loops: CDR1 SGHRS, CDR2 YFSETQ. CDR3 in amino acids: CASSMGRTGTPETQYF. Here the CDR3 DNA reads TGCGCCAGCAGCATGGGCCGCACCGGGACACCGGAGACCCAGTACTTC.

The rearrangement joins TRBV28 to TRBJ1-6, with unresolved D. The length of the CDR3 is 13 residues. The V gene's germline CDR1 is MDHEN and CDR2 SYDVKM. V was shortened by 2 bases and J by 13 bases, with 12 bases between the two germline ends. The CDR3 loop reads CASSLIHPAPLHF. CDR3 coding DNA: TGTGCCAGCAGTTTAATACATCCCGCCCCCCTCCACTTT.

The CDR3 here is CASSWQGASNEKLFF. CDR3 nucleotides: TGTGCCAGCAGTTGGCAAGGCGCCTCTAATGAAAAACTGTTTTTT. This chain joins TRBV28 and TRBJ1-4; unclear D gene. Germline V CDR1 and CDR2: MDHEN, SYDVKM. This CDR3 region has 15 residues. Trimming removed 4 bases at V and 3 bases at J, with 12 bases between.

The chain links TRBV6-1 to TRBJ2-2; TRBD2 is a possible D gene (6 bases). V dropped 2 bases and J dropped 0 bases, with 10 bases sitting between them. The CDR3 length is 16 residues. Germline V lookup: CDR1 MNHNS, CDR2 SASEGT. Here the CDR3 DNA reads TGTGCCAGCAGTGAATGGGGGGATTCGAACACCGGGGAGCTGTTTTTT. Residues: CASSEWGDSNTGELFF.

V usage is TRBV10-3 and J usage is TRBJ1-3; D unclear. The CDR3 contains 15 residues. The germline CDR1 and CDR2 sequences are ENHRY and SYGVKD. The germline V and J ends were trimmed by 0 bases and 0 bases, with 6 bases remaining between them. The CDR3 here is CAISESPDSGNTIYF. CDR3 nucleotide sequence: TGTGCCATCAGTGAGTCCCCAGACTCTGGAAACACCATATATTTT.

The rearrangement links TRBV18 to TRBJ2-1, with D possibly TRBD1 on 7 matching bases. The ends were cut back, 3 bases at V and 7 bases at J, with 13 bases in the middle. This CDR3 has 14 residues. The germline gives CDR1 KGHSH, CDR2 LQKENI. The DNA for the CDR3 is TGTGCCAGCTCACCGGCGGGACAGCGAAATGAGCAGTTCTTC. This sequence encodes CASSPAGQRNEQFF.

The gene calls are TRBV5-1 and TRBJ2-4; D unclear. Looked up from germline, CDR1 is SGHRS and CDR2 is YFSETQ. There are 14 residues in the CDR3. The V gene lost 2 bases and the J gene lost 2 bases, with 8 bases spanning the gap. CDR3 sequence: CASSLGRTKNIQYF. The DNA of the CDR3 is TGCGCCAGCAGCTTAGGACGGACCAAAAACATTCAGTACTTC.